Presented here are 4 T cell receptor beta chains from one specimen sequenced in a study of cytomegalovirus exposure and HLA in healthy donors. The PCR contained 60 Vbeta and 13 Jbeta primers. TCRdb's table, derived via immunoSEQ multiplex PCR, lists solely in-frame clones and lacks some. Among about 130,000 clones listed, around 82% were seen once. Sequenced material: PBMCs. These receptors came from a boy aged 5-17 years in good health and CMV-seronegative.

This chain joins TRBV2 and TRBJ2-1; 12 bases map to TRBD2. The CDR3 is made up of 16 amino acids. V lost 6 bases, J lost 6 bases, and 9 bases stayed unmatched. Germline V gene data show CDR1 as SNHLY and CDR2 as FYNNEI. The CDR3 DNA reads as TGTGCCAGCAGGGGACCCACTAGCGGGAGGTCCAATGAGCAGTTCTTC. Translated, it gives CASRGPTSGRSNEQFF.

This chain joins TRBV6-4 and TRBJ1-1; D is ambiguous. Germline V gives CDR1 MRHNA, CDR2 SNTAGT. This CDR3 contains 13 residues. Deletions cut 0 bases from V and 8 bases from J, with 10 bases between. CDR3 nucleotide sequence: TGTGCCAGCAGTGACTCGGCGGCTCCGGAAGCTTTCTTT. Its translation: CASSDSAAPEAFF.

This chain joins TRBV5-1 and TRBJ2-1; 11 nucleotides agree with TRBD1. Germline CDR1 is SGHRS and CDR2 is YFSETQ. V trimming: 7 bases; J trimming: 8 bases; junction bases outside the gene matches: 5. This CDR3 is built from 13 residues. CDR3 DNA: TGCGCCAGCCGGGGACAGGGGGAAGATGAGCAGTTCTTC. Protein product: CASRGQGEDEQFF.

The chain uses TRBV6-5 and TRBJ2-3, with TRBD2 as a possible D gene (5 bases). The CDR3 has 15 amino acids. With 5 bases removed from V and 3 bases from J, the gap between germline ends came to 15 bases. Germline assignment: CDR1 MNHEY and CDR2 SVGAGI. The CDR3 region has the DNA TGTGCCAGCAGTCCCCTGACGGGATTAACAGATACGCAGTATTTT. Its protein product is CASSPLTGLTDTQYF.